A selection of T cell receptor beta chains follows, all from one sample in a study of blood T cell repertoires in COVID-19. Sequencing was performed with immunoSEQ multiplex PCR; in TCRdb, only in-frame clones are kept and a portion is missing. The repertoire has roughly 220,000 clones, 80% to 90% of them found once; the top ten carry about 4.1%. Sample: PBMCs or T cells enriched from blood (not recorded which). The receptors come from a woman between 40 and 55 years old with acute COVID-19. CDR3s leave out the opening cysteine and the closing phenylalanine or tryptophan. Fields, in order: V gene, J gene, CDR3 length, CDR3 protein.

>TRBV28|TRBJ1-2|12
ATRRTGGFDGYT
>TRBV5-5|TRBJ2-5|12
ASSFSSTGETQY
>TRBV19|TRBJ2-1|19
ASSIRGSNPPDTEFYNEQF
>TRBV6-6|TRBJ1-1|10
ASRRQGTEAF
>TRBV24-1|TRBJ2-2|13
ATSDPLWATGELF
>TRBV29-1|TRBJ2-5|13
SVEHLAGIQETQY
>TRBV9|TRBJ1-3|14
ASSGTGGPSGNTIY
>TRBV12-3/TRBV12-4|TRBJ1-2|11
ASSLPGLPGYT
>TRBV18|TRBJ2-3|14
ASSPLTSGSTDTQY
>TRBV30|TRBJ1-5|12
AWSGGGGNQPQH
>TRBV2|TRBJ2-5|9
ASSDHMLFN
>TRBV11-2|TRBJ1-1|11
ASGWAGGTEAF
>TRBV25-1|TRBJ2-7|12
ASSDRYRGIEQY
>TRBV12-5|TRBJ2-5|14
ASGLGGTSGKETQY
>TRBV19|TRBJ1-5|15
ASRRSPGTGGNQPQH
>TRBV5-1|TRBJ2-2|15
ASSFSLMVTNTGELF
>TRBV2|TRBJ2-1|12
AGRLAGGYNEQF
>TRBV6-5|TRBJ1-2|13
ASSYSLTGNYGYT
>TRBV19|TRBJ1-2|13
ASSPQRRFNYGYT
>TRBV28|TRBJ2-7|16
ASSPGGLAGENWYEQY
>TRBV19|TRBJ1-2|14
ATTGQGRGTNYGYT
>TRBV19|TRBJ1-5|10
ASSPGSRNQH
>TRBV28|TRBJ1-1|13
ASSLDRAANTEAF
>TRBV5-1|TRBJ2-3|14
ASSLAPPEATDTQY
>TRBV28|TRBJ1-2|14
ASSPPTRQAMYGYT
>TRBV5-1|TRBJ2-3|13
ASSEKGGPVDTQY
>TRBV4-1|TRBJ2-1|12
ASRGYLEGDEQF
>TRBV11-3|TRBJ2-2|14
ASSSKTGIRAGELF
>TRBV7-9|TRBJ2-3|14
ASGPTGAGSTDTQY
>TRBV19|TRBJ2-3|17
ASSISRGRATSSTDTQY
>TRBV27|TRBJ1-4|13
ASSPSGTGLEKLF
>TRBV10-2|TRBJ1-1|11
ASRQGMNTEAF
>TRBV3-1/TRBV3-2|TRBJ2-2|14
ASSRTSGPNTGELF
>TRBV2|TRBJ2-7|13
ASSEARLAVYEQY
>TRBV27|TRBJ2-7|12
ASSGTSGTYEQY
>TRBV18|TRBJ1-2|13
ASSPGTGGLHGYT
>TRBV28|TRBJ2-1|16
ASSPFLGGKRIYNEQF
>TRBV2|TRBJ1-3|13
ASRQQGALGNTIY
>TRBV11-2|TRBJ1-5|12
ASSLVPGGQPQH
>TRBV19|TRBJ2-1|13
ASSLAGASYNEQF
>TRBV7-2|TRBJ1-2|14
ASSLMFGAGAYGYT
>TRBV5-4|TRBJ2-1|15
ASSLPGARLVANEQF
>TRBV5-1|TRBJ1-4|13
ASSLGTGSGEKLF
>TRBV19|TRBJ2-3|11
ASGGDNTDTQY
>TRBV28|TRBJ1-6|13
ASSLGSLGPATED
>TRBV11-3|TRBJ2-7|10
ASSKTGYEQY
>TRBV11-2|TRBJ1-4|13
ASSLGVGGNEKLF
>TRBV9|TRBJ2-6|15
ASSDRTLPSGANVLT
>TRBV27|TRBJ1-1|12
ATKSPTGLTEAF
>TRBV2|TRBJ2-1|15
ASSSAHLAGAPNEQF
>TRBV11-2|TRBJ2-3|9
ASRGGDTQY
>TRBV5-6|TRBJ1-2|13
ASSQGQPGQLGYT
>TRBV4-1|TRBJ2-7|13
ASSQRDRGPYEQY
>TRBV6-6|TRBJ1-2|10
ASSYSSGGYT
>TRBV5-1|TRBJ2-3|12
ASSLAVATDTQY
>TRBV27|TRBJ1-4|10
ASSPRGFRLF
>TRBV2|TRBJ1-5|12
ASSTDSPNQPQH